Many counts were recorded for the clone carrying this TCR beta chain. Antigen unknown. The data are from a study of regulatory T cells in long-lasting Graves disease. Study results and limitations: TRBV28 was favored in persistent disease, as were TRBJ1-2 and TRBJ2-5.

In building TCR beta libraries, iRepertoire HTBI primers were used together with Arm-PCR of CDR3 regions. TCRdb re-called the multiplex PCR reads with MiXCR, one entry per CDR3 protein. The sample contains about 540,000 distinct CDR3 sequences, roughly 13% of which appear only once. Regarding time point: newly diagnosed GD, antithyroid drugs for less than 3 months. PBMC RNA was the source of the TCR library. The CDR3 totals 14 residues. The V segment lost 5 bases and the J segment 13 bases; nucleotides outside the gene matches: 10. Per the germline V gene, CDR1 is DFQATT and CDR2 is SNEGSKA (reference sequence). The data were also submitted as part of a second study, on T cells in Graves' hyperthyroidism and ophthalmopathy.

The TCR originated in a man aged 25-45 years with Graves disease. The source was peripheral blood mononuclear cells (PBMCs), collected at new diagnosis, from a patient treated with antithyroid drugs. The V gene is TRBV20-1, the J gene TRBJ2-1; TRBD2 aligns across 14 bases. CDR3 protein: CSASGTSGSGEQFF. The CDR3 DNA reads as TGCAGTGCTTCCGGGACTAGCGGGAGCGGAGAACAGTTCTTC.